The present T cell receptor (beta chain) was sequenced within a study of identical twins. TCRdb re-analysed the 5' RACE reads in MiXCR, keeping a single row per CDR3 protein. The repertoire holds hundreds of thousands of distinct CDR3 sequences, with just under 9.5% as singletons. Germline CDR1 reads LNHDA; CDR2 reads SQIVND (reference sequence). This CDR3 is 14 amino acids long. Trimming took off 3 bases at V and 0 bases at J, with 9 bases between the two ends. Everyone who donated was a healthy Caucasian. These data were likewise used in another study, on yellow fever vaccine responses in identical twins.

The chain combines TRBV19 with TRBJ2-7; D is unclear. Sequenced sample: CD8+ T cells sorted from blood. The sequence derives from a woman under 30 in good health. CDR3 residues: CASSISKNSYEQYF. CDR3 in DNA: TGTGCCAGTAGTATTAGCAAGAACTCCTACGAGCAGTACTTC.